This T cell receptor beta chain stems from a study of blood T cell repertoires in COVID-19. Overall study: Donors in the United States, Italy and Spain gave samples during acute or convalescent COVID-19. PBMCs, B-cell-depleted T cells, or T cells provided the cDNA or gDNA that made up the material.

After removal of 5 bases from V and 4 bases from J, the junction contained 7 bases not matched to a gene. Germline CDR1 is GTSNPN and CDR2 is SVGIG (reference sequence). CDR3 size: 15 residues. Authors' data handling: Reference gene primers were amplified, and this amplification served to estimate nucleated cell counts. Clones were sequenced by immunoSEQ multiplex PCR, and TCRdb holds only the in-frame ones, with some missing. V, J and clone size are those of that table, while D and trimming were read from the DNA. Among 110,000 to 150,000 clones listed, approximately 86% were seen once. This chain links TRBV30 with TRBJ2-3; 12 bases align to TRBD2. The receptor's source is a woman aged 60 to 75 with acute or convalescent COVID-19. The sample was peripheral blood. The CDR3 sequence is CAWWPTSGGADTQYF. The CDR3 nucleotides are TGTGCCTGGTGGCCGACTAGCGGGGGAGCAGATACGCAGTATTTT.